The sequence of this T cell receptor (beta chain) was determined in a study of cytomegalovirus exposure and HLA in healthy donors. About the study: The approximately 120 validation repertoires and the approximately 700 first-cohort repertoires shared a platform, a later analysis reported. Study results and caveats: Cytomegalovirus status was reportedly diagnosed by the classifier with high sensitivity and specificity. In vitro experiments confirmed that three CMV-associated chains were specific for CMV antigens.

On this clone itself: Its antigen is unidentified.

Produced via immunoSEQ multiplex PCR; TCRdb's table is partial and in-frame only. The sample lists 250,000 to 300,000 clones, 65% to 90% occurring once. Donors came from a validation cohort of 90 to 150 subjects, distinct from the first 666-subject cohort. This CDR3 is 15 amino acids long. The V gene end was trimmed by 5 bases and the J gene end by 11 bases; junction bases not matched to a gene: 11. Germline values: CDR1 SGHAT, CDR2 FQDESV (reference sequence). The receptor was derived from a woman between 18 and 30 years old in good health and CMV-seronegative. Sequencing was carried out using PBMCs. The J gene is TRBJ1-6, the V gene TRBV11-1, with 8 bases aligning to TRBD1. The CDR3 loop is CASSRSRTGNPPLHF. The DNA for the CDR3 is TGTGCCAGCAGCCGATCGCGGACAGGGAATCCACCCCTCCACTTT.